A selection of T cell receptor beta chains follows, all from one sample in a study of human T cells and chemical hapten exposure. TCRdb redid the calling of the RACE reads with MiXCR, one entry per CDR3 protein. Of about 190,000 distinct CDR3 sequences listed, around 25% are singletons. Sequencing was performed on whole blood, taken in connection with sensitization to the hapten diphenylcyclopropenone (DPC). These receptors were collected from a woman aged 40-49 years with alopecia areata. Some clones in this sample may be carry-over from other donors' samples. Both conserved end residues are trimmed from each CDR3. Each record gives: V gene, J gene, D gene, CDR3 protein. D genes are given only for firm matches.

TRBV5-5,TRBJ1-1,.,ASSLLTVATEAF
TRBV7-2,TRBJ2-7,.,ASSLGAGRENEQY
TRBV2,TRBJ2-7,.,ASSEAPRGYEQY
TRBV7-2,TRBJ2-7,TRBD2,ASAKERGPSYEQY
TRBV6-2/TRBV6-3,TRBJ2-1,TRBD2,ASSTPGLAGGNFYNEQF
TRBV28,TRBJ2-7,.,ASSLPGGREQY
TRBV20-1,TRBJ2-7,TRBD2,SATPGLATYEQY
TRBV6-5,TRBJ2-7,TRBD2,ASSYSRITSGAYEQY
TRBV4-3,TRBJ2-2,.,ASSQDGIGFYTGELF
TRBV13,TRBJ1-2,.,ASSLRGSNNYGYT
TRBV10-3,TRBJ1-1,TRBD1,AISTGTGMRYTEAF
TRBV10-2,TRBJ1-1,TRBD1,ASSVQGLNTEAF
TRBV5-1,TRBJ2-7,TRBD2,ASSKDGLAAEEQY
TRBV20-1,TRBJ2-2,.,SASRGRVVTGELF
TRBV30,TRBJ2-2,.,AWSGGPGELF
TRBV21-1,TRBJ2-3,.,ASSGSGYLTDTQY
TRBV5-1,TRBJ2-5,.,ASSWGGQVGGETQY
TRBV4-3,TRBJ2-7,TRBD2,ASSTGTSGYEQY
TRBV20-1,TRBJ2-7,TRBD2,SAGGGGSYEQY
TRBV4-1,TRBJ2-5,.,ASSQWVTNPGANQETQY
TRBV29-1,TRBJ2-5,.,SVEGQVERKAQY
TRBV12-3/TRBV12-4,TRBJ1-2,.,AGAGGDYGYT
TRBV27,TRBJ2-5,.,ASSLTGSGTQY
TRBV7-9,TRBJ2-1,.,ASSLAGSGFDEQF
TRBV5-5,TRBJ1-2,.,ASSLGTTENYGYT
TRBV27,TRBJ2-3,.,ASSPEEVLRGPDTQY
TRBV28,TRBJ2-7,TRBD2,ASREEPYEQY
TRBV7-2,TRBJ2-1,TRBD1,ASSSGQGSNEQF
TRBV27,TRBJ2-1,.,ASSLKSSYNEQF
TRBV5-1,TRBJ2-1,TRBD2,ASSIPRLAGNEQF
TRBV12-3/TRBV12-4,TRBJ1-1,.,ASSPPGVMNTEAF
TRBV27,TRBJ2-7,.,ASSLVGGATEQY
TRBV6-2/TRBV6-3,TRBJ1-1,.,ASGLPSYTEAF
TRBV20-1,TRBJ2-3,TRBD2,SAILAGRTDTQY
TRBV29-1,TRBJ2-7,.,SVEDRQSPYEQY
TRBV29-1,TRBJ2-3,.,SAEEAKPRAPDTQY
TRBV4-2,TRBJ2-6,.,ASSQDSSGPNVLT
TRBV6-5,TRBJ2-4,.,ASSLSPEGDIQY
TRBV6-2/TRBV6-3,TRBJ1-2,TRBD1,ASSYLGQAYGYT
TRBV20-1,TRBJ2-3,TRBD2,SAGTPGGRTDTQY
TRBV6-2/TRBV6-3,TRBJ2-7,.,ASSLDSLNVGQY
TRBV7-2,TRBJ2-3,.,ASRGAADTQY
TRBV3-1,TRBJ1-2,TRBD1,ASSILPGQGEYGYT
TRBV20-1,TRBJ2-2,TRBD2,SARAPNGAGEEAGELF
TRBV7-9,TRBJ2-7,.,ASSQVAEQY
TRBV6-2/TRBV6-3,TRBJ1-5,.,ASSSASSPGDRNQPQH
TRBV6-2/TRBV6-3,TRBJ1-1,.,ASSEIDQVFEAF
TRBV28,TRBJ2-3,.,ASSPYTSSTTDTQY
TRBV20-1,TRBJ2-7,TRBD2,SAGTSGLTYEQY
TRBV12-3/TRBV12-4,TRBJ1-5,.,ASSFGSRSNQPQH
TRBV4-1,TRBJ1-5,.,ASSHSDSSGGDQPQH
TRBV4-2,TRBJ2-1,.,ASSQPDRYSYNEQF
TRBV6-5,TRBJ1-5,TRBD1,ASGKGQYSNQPQH
TRBV7-2,TRBJ1-5,.,ASSLERGVHQPQH
TRBV29-1,TRBJ1-2,.,SVERQYNYGYT
TRBV5-6,TRBJ2-1,.,ASSLTSYASSYNEQF
TRBV7-9,TRBJ1-1,.,ASSLKGGYTEAF
TRBV29-1,TRBJ2-1,TRBD1,SVRDRGFDNEQF
TRBV7-2,TRBJ2-3,.,ASSSQGYTDTQY